This entry concerns a single T cell receptor beta chain. Repertoires were generated with immunoSEQ multiplex PCR, while TCRdb's copy carries only in-frame clones and drops some. Here the sample spans 150,000 to 200,000 clones, around 78% being singletons. Germline loops: CDR1 MNHEY, CDR2 SVGEGT. The CDR3 contains 14 residues. V dropped 6 bases and J dropped 4 bases, with 12 bases sitting between them. This entry comes from a study of blood T cell repertoires in COVID-19. Study context: Sample material is recorded as cDNA or gDNA derived from T cells, B-cell-depleted T cells, or PBMCs.

The source of this sequence is a woman over 75 with active or convalescent COVID-19. This chain connects TRBV6-2 or TRBV6-3 to TRBJ2-2; the D is unclear. Sequencing was performed on peripheral blood. CDR3 DNA sequence: TGTGCCAGCAGCCCTTTGCGAGTCACCGGGGAGCTGTTTTTT. Protein: CASSPLRVTGELFF.